Presented here are 8 T cell receptor beta chains from one specimen sequenced in a study of shared clonotypes between healthy human individuals. Generated by immunoSEQ multiplex PCR, the TCRdb table keeps only in-frame clones and is missing some. The data hold 600,000 to 750,000 clones, with 60% to 80% observed a single time. Sequencing was done on a sample of memory CD4+ T cells sorted from blood. Subset given: CD45RA-negative fraction. The receptors derive from a woman aged 25 to 45 in good health.

This rearrangement joins TRBV4-1 to TRBJ2-1, with 14 bases identical to TRBD2. Per the germline V gene, CDR1 is MGHRA and CDR2 is YSYEKL. The V gene end was trimmed by 4 bases and the J gene end by 7 bases; junction bases not matched to a gene: 6. The length of the CDR3 is 16 residues. CDR3 loop: CASSRSTSGRGNEQFF. The CDR3 DNA follows: TGCGCCAGCAGCCGGTCGACTAGCGGGAGGGGAAATGAGCAGTTCTTC.

The V and J genes are TRBV25-1 and TRBJ2-3; 14 positions agree with TRBD2. V was clipped by 6 bases and J by 5 bases; unmatched bases: 4. This CDR3 is 15 amino acids long. The V gene's germline CDR1 is MGHDK and CDR2 SYGVNS. The chain's CDR3 is CASRTSGRAIDTQYF. In nucleotides, the CDR3 is TGTGCCAGCAGGACTAGCGGGAGGGCCATAGATACGCAGTATTTT.

The gene calls are TRBV15 and TRBJ2-1; TRBD2 matches at 7 bases. CDR1 is LNHNV, CDR2 YYDKDF, per germline (reference sequence). The trim removed 1 base at V and 0 bases at J, leaving 6 bases unmatched. The CDR3 has 17 amino acids. CDR3: CATSRGEGQGSYNEQFF. The CDR3 DNA sequence: TGTGCCACCAGCAGAGGGGAGGGGCAGGGCTCCTACAATGAGCAGTTCTTC.

There are a few counts of this clone. The CDR3 spells CASGGLAGMRYEQYF. The CDR3 DNA reads TGTGCCAGCGGCGGACTAGCGGGCATGCGGTACGAGCAGTACTTC. This sequence joins TRBV7-8 and TRBJ2-5; 11 nucleotides match TRBD2. The closer fit of TRBJ2-7 to the DNA end suggests the J call may be wrong. This CDR3 comprises 15 residues. CDR1 is SGHVS, CDR2 FQNEAQ, per germline.

The rearrangement uses TRBV15 and TRBJ2-7, with a possible D match to TRBD2 (5 bases). The CDR3 is made up of 16 amino acids. Germline-derived CDR1 and CDR2 are LNHNV and YYDKDF (reference sequence). The V gene lost 0 bases and the J gene lost 3 bases, with 15 bases spanning the gap. CDR3 sequence: CATSRDSSVGVYEQYF. The CDR3 coding sequence is TGTGCCACCAGCAGAGATAGTTCCGTCGGGGTCTACGAGCAGTACTTC.

The chain couples TRBV5-1 to TRBJ2-2; unclear D gene. V lost 4 bases and J lost 2, with 12 bases in between. The CDR3 runs to 15 residues. Germline V gene data show CDR1 as SGHRS and CDR2 as YFSETQ. CDR3 in amino acids: CASSRDGSNTGELFF. CDR3 nucleotide sequence: TGCGCCAGCAGCCGCGACGGCAGCAACACCGGGGAGCTGTTTTTT. Looking up the rest from reference TRBV5-1 and TRBJ2-2 gives the full variable domain: KAGVTQTPRYLIKTRGQQVTLSCSPISGHRSVSWYQQTPGQGLQFLFEYFSETQRNKGNFPGRFSGRQFSNSRSEMNVSTLELGDSALYLCASSRDGSNTGELFFGEGSRLTVL.

The chain uses TRBV11-3 and TRBJ1-1; a weak D match, TRBD1 (6 bases). V lost 5 bases and J 1 base, leaving 17 bases between the germline ends. Germline CDR1 reads SGHNT; CDR2 reads YENEEA. The CDR3 length is 16 residues. CDR3 nucleotides: TGTGCCAGCAGCACTTCCTGGGACATCGGGAACACTGAAGCTTTCTTT. This sequence encodes CASSTSWDIGNTEAFF. The full variable domain, with the rest looked up from reference TRBV11-3 and TRBJ1-1, is EAGVVQSPRYKIIEKKQPVAFWCNPISGHNTLYWYLQNLGQGPELLIRYENEEAVDDSQLPKDRFSAERLKGVDSTLKIQPAELGDSAVYLCASSTSWDIGNTEAFFGQGTRLTVV.

V gene TRBV19 combines with J gene TRBJ2-5; maybe TRBD2 (5 bases). V dropped 4 bases and J dropped 10 bases, with 19 bases sitting between them. The CDR3 is made up of 14 amino acids. Germline values: CDR1 LNHDA, CDR2 SQIVND (reference sequence). CDR3 loop: CASSNAPLNGNQYF. The CDR3 DNA is TGTGCCAGTAGTAACGCGCCCCTAAACGGGAACCAGTACTTC.